The rows below give T cell receptor beta chains drawn from one sample of a study of blood T cell repertoires in COVID-19. Here immunoSEQ multiplex PCR was the method, and the copy in TCRdb shows in-frame clones only, minus some. The sample records fewer than 250,000 clones, approximately 89% being singletons. Sequences were obtained from peripheral blood. These TCRs come from a woman aged 40 to 55 with acute or convalescent COVID-19. Each CDR3 is given with its conserved first and last residue. The order of the fields is V gene, clone size, D gene, J gene, CDR3 length, CDR3 DNA, CDR3 protein. A D gene is named only where the DNA matches it firmly. Expanded clones are given a class, and other clones once, few, many or no size at all.

V gene: TRBV6-5
clone size: .
D gene: TRBD2
J gene: TRBJ2-3
CDR3 length: 15
CDR3 DNA: TGTGCCAGCATCCCCACCGGGACTAAAAGGTTGACGCAGTATTTT
CDR3 protein: CASIPTGTKRLTQYF

V gene: TRBV6-6
clone size: .
D gene: TRBD2
J gene: TRBJ2-1
CDR3 length: 16
CDR3 DNA: TGTGCCAGCAGTTACTCGGGCGGCGGGGGGGTCAATGAGCAGTTCTTC
CDR3 protein: CASSYSGGGGVNEQFF

V gene: TRBV18
clone size: once
D gene: TRBD1
J gene: TRBJ1-3
CDR3 length: 15
CDR3 DNA: TGTGCCAGCTCACCAACAGGGGCGCCTGGAAACACCATATATTTT
CDR3 protein: CASSPTGAPGNTIYF

V gene: TRBV2
clone size: .
D gene: .
J gene: TRBJ1-2
CDR3 length: 15
CDR3 DNA: TGTGCCAGCAGTGTAATTGAGCATTTAGCACATGGCTACACCTTC
CDR3 protein: CASSVIEHLAHGYTF

V gene: TRBV25-1
clone size: .
D gene: .
J gene: TRBJ1-2
CDR3 length: 16
CDR3 DNA: TGTGCCAGCAGTGAATCCGGGGGGCAAGTTTTCTATGGCTACACCTTC
CDR3 protein: CASSESGGQVFYGYTF

V gene: TRBV12-3/TRBV12-4
clone size: .
D gene: .
J gene: TRBJ1-6
CDR3 length: 13
CDR3 DNA: TGTGCCAGCAGTTTAAAGATCGGTTCACCCCTCCACTTT
CDR3 protein: CASSLKIGSPLHF

V gene: TRBV6-4
clone size: .
D gene: TRBD1
J gene: TRBJ2-3
CDR3 length: 14
CDR3 DNA: TGTGCCAGCAGTGACGGACAGGGGGCAGATACGCAGTATTTT
CDR3 protein: CASSDGQGADTQYF

V gene: TRBV10-3
clone size: .
D gene: .
J gene: TRBJ1-1
CDR3 length: 14
CDR3 DNA: TGTGCCATCAGGCCAGAACGTATGAACACTGAAGCTTTCTTT
CDR3 protein: CAIRPERMNTEAFF

V gene: TRBV9
clone size: few
D gene: .
J gene: TRBJ2-3
CDR3 length: 15
CDR3 DNA: TGTGCCAGCAGCCCTTATAGTGCCCTAGGAGATACGCAGTATTTT
CDR3 protein: CASSPYSALGDTQYF

V gene: TRBV18
clone size: .
D gene: TRBD1
J gene: TRBJ2-1
CDR3 length: 14
CDR3 DNA: TGTGCCAGCTCACCAATGACAGGGCGGGATGAGCAGTTCTTC
CDR3 protein: CASSPMTGRDEQFF

V gene: TRBV20-1
clone size: .
D gene: .
J gene: TRBJ2-5
CDR3 length: 13
CDR3 DNA: TGCAGTGCTAGTCGGGGGGCCATAGAGACCCAGTACTTC
CDR3 protein: CSASRGAIETQYF

V gene: TRBV6-1
clone size: .
D gene: TRBD2
J gene: TRBJ2-3
CDR3 length: 17
CDR3 DNA: TGTGCCAGCAGTGGGGCCGGGACTAGCGGGGACCCAGATACGCAGTATTTT
CDR3 protein: CASSGAGTSGDPDTQYF

V gene: TRBV29-1
clone size: .
D gene: TRBD2
J gene: TRBJ2-5
CDR3 length: 14
CDR3 DNA: TGCAGCGTTGAGAAGCGGGGGGGCGTAGAGACCCAGTACTTC
CDR3 protein: CSVEKRGGVETQYF

V gene: TRBV6-5
clone size: many
D gene: TRBD1
J gene: TRBJ1-2
CDR3 length: 16
CDR3 DNA: TGTGCCAGCAGTTCCCGAGGGCAGGGGGTAATAGGTGGCTACACCTTC
CDR3 protein: CASSSRGQGVIGGYTF

V gene: TRBV4-1
clone size: .
D gene: TRBD1
J gene: TRBJ1-2
CDR3 length: 14
CDR3 DNA: TGCGCCAGCAGCCAGGACAGGGGTAGCTATGGCTACACCTTC
CDR3 protein: CASSQDRGSYGYTF

V gene: TRBV20-1
clone size: once
D gene: .
J gene: TRBJ1-4
CDR3 length: 10
CDR3 DNA: TGCAGTGCTATAGGGAGTGGGTGGTTTTTT
CDR3 protein: CSAIGSGWFF

V gene: TRBV10-3
clone size: .
D gene: TRBD1
J gene: TRBJ2-1
CDR3 length: 15
CDR3 DNA: TGTGCCATCAGTCGACAGGGAAGCTCCTACAATGAGCAGTTCTTC
CDR3 protein: CAISRQGSSYNEQFF

V gene: TRBV24-1
clone size: once
D gene: TRBD1
J gene: TRBJ2-2
CDR3 length: 13
CDR3 DNA: TGTGCCACCGAGGGACAGGGGGCCGGGGAGCTGTTTTTT
CDR3 protein: CATEGQGAGELFF

V gene: TRBV6-5
clone size: .
D gene: .
J gene: TRBJ1-6
CDR3 length: 14
CDR3 DNA: TGTGCCAGCAGTTACGAAGGGGATAATTCACCCCTCCACTTT
CDR3 protein: CASSYEGDNSPLHF

V gene: TRBV5-1
clone size: .
D gene: TRBD1
J gene: TRBJ1-1
CDR3 length: 16
CDR3 DNA: TGCGCCAGCAGCTCCACCTCGGGACAGAAGAACACTGAAGCTTTCTTT
CDR3 protein: CASSSTSGQKNTEAFF

V gene: TRBV10-1
clone size: .
D gene: TRBD1
J gene: TRBJ1-1
CDR3 length: 14
CDR3 DNA: TGCGCCAGCAAAGCGTCCAGGGGGCCCACTGAAGCTTTCTTT
CDR3 protein: CASKASRGPTEAFF

V gene: TRBV5-4
clone size: once
D gene: .
J gene: TRBJ1-2
CDR3 length: 17
CDR3 DNA: TGTGCCAGCAGCTTGGATCTAGGCAGCAACTTTGGCTATGGCTACACCTTC
CDR3 protein: CASSLDLGSNFGYGYTF

V gene: TRBV13
clone size: once
D gene: .
J gene: TRBJ1-2
CDR3 length: 16
CDR3 DNA: TGTGCCAGCAGCTTAGAGCCCTTTACAGGCGTTGATGGCTACACCTTC
CDR3 protein: CASSLEPFTGVDGYTF

V gene: TRBV5-6
clone size: .
D gene: .
J gene: TRBJ1-2
CDR3 length: 14
CDR3 DNA: TGTGCCAGCAGCTTGTACGGGAGTGACCATGGCTACACCTTC
CDR3 protein: CASSLYGSDHGYTF

V gene: TRBV5-4
clone size: .
D gene: TRBD1
J gene: TRBJ2-3
CDR3 length: 16
CDR3 DNA: TGTGCCAGCAGCTCGTCGGACAGGGGGCTTGGAGATACGCAGTATTTT
CDR3 protein: CASSSSDRGLGDTQYF

V gene: TRBV5-1
clone size: .
D gene: .
J gene: TRBJ2-1
CDR3 length: 13
CDR3 DNA: TGCGCCAGCAGCTTGCGACACAACAATGAGCAGTTCTTC
CDR3 protein: CASSLRHNNEQFF

V gene: TRBV9
clone size: .
D gene: .
J gene: TRBJ2-3
CDR3 length: 12
CDR3 DNA: TGTGCCAGCAGCGCGGGGGAAGATACGCAGTATTTT
CDR3 protein: CASSAGEDTQYF

V gene: TRBV6-5
clone size: .
D gene: .
J gene: TRBJ1-5
CDR3 length: 15
CDR3 DNA: TGTGCCAGCAGTCGAGGATCCGGCACCAATCAGCCCCAGCATTTT
CDR3 protein: CASSRGSGTNQPQHF

V gene: TRBV19
clone size: .
D gene: .
J gene: TRBJ1-2
CDR3 length: 14
CDR3 DNA: TGTGCCAGTAGTATAATGAGGGCCCAGAAGGGCTACACCTTC
CDR3 protein: CASSIMRAQKGYTF

V gene: TRBV7-9
clone size: .
D gene: .
J gene: TRBJ1-4
CDR3 length: 15
CDR3 DNA: TGTGCCAGCAGCCCCGGACAGACAACTAATGAAAAACTGTTTTTT
CDR3 protein: CASSPGQTTNEKLFF

V gene: TRBV24-1
clone size: .
D gene: TRBD1
J gene: TRBJ2-3
CDR3 length: 16
CDR3 DNA: TGTGCCACCAGTGATTCCAGGGGGCCGCACACGGGTACGCAGTATTTT
CDR3 protein: CATSDSRGPHTGTQYF

V gene: TRBV4-2
clone size: .
D gene: .
J gene: TRBJ2-3
CDR3 length: 12
CDR3 DNA: TGTGCCAGCAGCCTCCAAACAGATACGCAGTATTTT
CDR3 protein: CASSLQTDTQYF

V gene: TRBV6-5
clone size: .
D gene: TRBD1
J gene: TRBJ1-2
CDR3 length: 14
CDR3 DNA: TGTGCCAGCAGTCACAGGGGAGCTAACTATGGCTACACCTTC
CDR3 protein: CASSHRGANYGYTF

V gene: TRBV15
clone size: .
D gene: .
J gene: TRBJ1-5
CDR3 length: 16
CDR3 DNA: TGTGCCACCAGCAGAGAGCCCCGGGACAATAATCAGCCCCAGCATTTT
CDR3 protein: CATSREPRDNNQPQHF

V gene: TRBV4-1
clone size: .
D gene: .
J gene: TRBJ2-5
CDR3 length: 15
CDR3 DNA: TGCGCCAGCAGCCAAGGTTTTGAACTAGCTGAGACCCAGTACTTC
CDR3 protein: CASSQGFELAETQYF

V gene: TRBV2
clone size: .
D gene: .
J gene: TRBJ1-2
CDR3 length: 14
CDR3 DNA: TGTGCCAGCAGCCTGGACAGCATCGGGGCTGGCTACACCTTC
CDR3 protein: CASSLDSIGAGYTF

V gene: TRBV4-1
clone size: .
D gene: TRBD2
J gene: TRBJ2-2
CDR3 length: 16
CDR3 DNA: TGCGCCAGCAGCCCCCGACTAGCTCAGAACACCGGGGAGCTGTTTTTT
CDR3 protein: CASSPRLAQNTGELFF

V gene: TRBV29-1
clone size: .
D gene: .
J gene: TRBJ1-3
CDR3 length: 13
CDR3 DNA: TGCAGCGTTGAAACAGCAACTGGAAACACCATATATTTT
CDR3 protein: CSVETATGNTIYF

V gene: TRBV3-1/TRBV3-2
clone size: .
D gene: .
J gene: TRBJ1-3
CDR3 length: 17
CDR3 DNA: TGTGCCAGCAGCCCGCCTGCGCGGGGACGCTCTGGAAACACCATATATTTT
CDR3 protein: CASSPPARGRSGNTIYF

V gene: TRBV7-2
clone size: .
D gene: TRBD1
J gene: TRBJ1-3
CDR3 length: 14
CDR3 DNA: TGTGCCAGCAGCTCAGGGACAGGGGGAAACACCATATATTTT
CDR3 protein: CASSSGTGGNTIYF

V gene: TRBV27
clone size: few
D gene: .
J gene: TRBJ1-2
CDR3 length: 17
CDR3 DNA: TGTGCCAGCGGAAATAGGGGGATTGGGACAAATAACTATGGCTACACCTTC
CDR3 protein: CASGNRGIGTNNYGYTF

V gene: TRBV3-1/TRBV3-2
clone size: .
D gene: .
J gene: TRBJ1-6
CDR3 length: 17
CDR3 DNA: TGTGCCAGCAGCCGAGATAGGGGGGGCCTCCATAATTCACCCCTCCACTTT
CDR3 protein: CASSRDRGGLHNSPLHF

V gene: TRBV6-1
clone size: .
D gene: .
J gene: TRBJ1-2
CDR3 length: 13
CDR3 DNA: TGTGCCAGCAGTGAAGACAGGGATTACGGCTACACCTTC
CDR3 protein: CASSEDRDYGYTF

V gene: TRBV3-1/TRBV3-2
clone size: .
D gene: .
J gene: TRBJ1-1
CDR3 length: 14
CDR3 DNA: TGTGCCAGCAGCCGGGGACTTATGAACACTGAAGCTTTCTTT
CDR3 protein: CASSRGLMNTEAFF

V gene: TRBV28
clone size: .
D gene: .
J gene: TRBJ1-1
CDR3 length: 14
CDR3 DNA: TGTGCCAGCAGTTTAACGCGGAAGCCCGCTGAAGCTTTCTTT
CDR3 protein: CASSLTRKPAEAFF

V gene: TRBV27
clone size: .
D gene: TRBD1
J gene: TRBJ1-4
CDR3 length: 15
CDR3 DNA: TGTGCCAGCAGTTTATCAGGGGACAGGGATGAAAAACTGTTTTTT
CDR3 protein: CASSLSGDRDEKLFF

V gene: TRBV6-5
clone size: once
D gene: .
J gene: TRBJ1-2
CDR3 length: 14
CDR3 DNA: TGTGCCAGCAGTTACGATTCGGCAGGCTATGGCTACACCTTC
CDR3 protein: CASSYDSAGYGYTF

V gene: TRBV5-1
clone size: .
D gene: TRBD2
J gene: TRBJ2-5
CDR3 length: 17
CDR3 DNA: TGCGCCAGCAGCTCCGGGACTAGCGGGGGGCGGAGAGAGACCCAGTACTTC
CDR3 protein: CASSSGTSGGRRETQYF

V gene: TRBV19
clone size: .
D gene: TRBD1
J gene: TRBJ1-5
CDR3 length: 14
CDR3 DNA: TGTGCCAGTAGTATTACCGACAGGGGTCAGCCCCAGCATTTT
CDR3 protein: CASSITDRGQPQHF

V gene: TRBV5-1
clone size: .
D gene: TRBD1
J gene: TRBJ1-5
CDR3 length: 16
CDR3 DNA: TGCGCCAGCAGCGAGGGGACAGGCCTATTGAATCAGCCCCAGCATTTT
CDR3 protein: CASSEGTGLLNQPQHF

V gene: TRBV6-5
clone size: .
D gene: TRBD1
J gene: TRBJ1-2
CDR3 length: 15
CDR3 DNA: TGTGCCAGCCATCGAAAGACGGGACAGGCCTATGGCTACACCTTC
CDR3 protein: CASHRKTGQAYGYTF

V gene: TRBV3-1/TRBV3-2
clone size: .
D gene: .
J gene: TRBJ1-4
CDR3 length: 15
CDR3 DNA: TGTGCCAGCAGCCATAGATCAGGGGCTAATGAAAAACTGTTTTTT
CDR3 protein: CASSHRSGANEKLFF

V gene: TRBV7-2
clone size: .
D gene: TRBD2
J gene: TRBJ2-2
CDR3 length: 15
CDR3 DNA: TGTGCCAGCAGTTTTGCGGGGGGGCGATCCGGGGAGCTGTTTTTT
CDR3 protein: CASSFAGGRSGELFF

V gene: TRBV6-1
clone size: .
D gene: TRBD1
J gene: TRBJ1-3
CDR3 length: 16
CDR3 DNA: TGTGCCAGCAGTGCGCGCGTGGGACAGGTTCGAAACACCATATATTTT
CDR3 protein: CASSARVGQVRNTIYF

V gene: TRBV10-3
clone size: .
D gene: .
J gene: TRBJ2-3
CDR3 length: 13
CDR3 DNA: TGTGCCATCACAGGGGACAGCACAGATACGCAGTATTTT
CDR3 protein: CAITGDSTDTQYF